The present T cell receptor beta chain was sequenced within a study of blood T cell repertoires in COVID-19 (dated by TCRdb to 2019 to 2021). Broadly, across the study: The collaborator samples originated in the United States, Italy and Spain and spanned the acute and convalescent phases of COVID-19. The prospective study material was composed of cDNA or gDNA derived from T cells, B-cell-depleted T cells, or PBMCs. Deeply sampled blood TCRbeta repertoires from subjects exposed to, actively infected with, or recovered from COVID-19 were included in the dataset. The repertoires were released in a freely available public database meant as a resource for research on the immune response to SARS-CoV-2. The samples were drawn from the first 160 participants of the ongoing ImmuneRACE study and from 950 to 1,500 subjects provided by 6 global collaborators. The sample metadata nearly always contained a de-identified subject ID, COVID-19 status, age in years and sex. Where available, HLA class I and class II types were obtained from metadata supplied by the sample provider rather than from assay-based typing. Beyond this particular receptor, the publication reports: How much clinical and demographic metadata was included differed by source and by participant, and the metadata was provided uncurated.

TCRbeta CDR3 regions were amplified from genomic DNA by means of the immunoSEQ Assay, a bias-controlled multiplex PCR. For the original study's pipeline: The number of nucleated cells in each sample was estimated from the amplification of reference gene primers within the assay. Sequence reads were collapsed and filtered to measure the absolute abundance of every unique TCRbeta CDR3 rearrangement. Productive Simpson clonality was computed per sample as the square root of Simpson's diversity index over productive rearrangements. This immuneACCESS table, as held by TCRdb, lists in-frame sequences with V and J called but not all clones. Of the missing ones, under half trace to an unresolved V gene in checked studies; the others have no known cause. The DNA was the basis for D and trimming; V, J and clone size are from that table. This sample has 200,000 to 300,000 clones in its table, and about nine tenths of those were observed once. The ten largest account for around 0.86% of the sample.

A distance of 14 bases separates the germline ends of V and J, which lose 5 bases and 1 base respectively. CDR1 SEHNR and CDR2 FQNEAQ were looked up in the germline V gene (reference sequence). The CDR3 measures 15 amino acids from cysteine to phenylalanine. Only the CDR3 part of the read is kept: 45 bases, read in frame from the first base. In its sample, this clone was seen a few times. It lacks a known antigen. Base quality data are lacking; no much larger clone is found one base away. One collaborating source in Seattle enrolled patients while the patients were actively infected and followed the patients over time throughout the course of disease. Each collaborating institution followed its own protocols to collect whole blood in K2EDTA tubes. Collaborator samples were shipped for TCRbeta analysis as frozen whole blood, isolated PBMCs, or DNA extracted from either sample type.

Sequenced: peripheral blood. This receptor chain uses TRBV7-9 and TRBJ1-1; tentative D gene TRBD1, with 5 bases matching. The TCR sequence derives from a man aged 30-40 years with COVID-19, enrolled during active disease. The CDR3 protein sequence reads: CASSPGGVPNTEAFF. In nucleotides, the sequence is TGTGCCAGCAGCCCGGGGGGGGTCCCGAACACTGAAGCTTTCTTT. The entire variable domain, with the stretches around the CDR3 drawn from the reference TRBV7-9 and TRBJ1-1 proteins, is DTGVSQNPRHKITKRGQNVTFRCDPISEHNRLYWYRQTLGQGPEFLTYFQNEAQLEKSRLLSDRFSAERPKGSFSTLEIQRTEQGDSAMYLCASSPGGVPNTEAFFGQGTRLTVV.